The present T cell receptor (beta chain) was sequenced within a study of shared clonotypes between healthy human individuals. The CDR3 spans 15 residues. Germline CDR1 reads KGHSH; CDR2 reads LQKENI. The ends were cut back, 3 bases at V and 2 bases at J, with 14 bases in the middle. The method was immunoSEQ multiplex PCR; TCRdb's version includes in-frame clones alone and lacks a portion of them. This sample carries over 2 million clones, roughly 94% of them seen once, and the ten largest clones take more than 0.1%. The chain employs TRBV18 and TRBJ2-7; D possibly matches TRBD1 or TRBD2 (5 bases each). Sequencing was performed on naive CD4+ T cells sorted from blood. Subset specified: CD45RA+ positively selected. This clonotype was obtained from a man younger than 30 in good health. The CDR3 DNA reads TGTGCCAGCTCACCGGGTGGGGCGGGTACCTACGAGCAGTACTTC. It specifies CASSPGGAGTYEQYF.